This is a list of T cell receptor beta chains from one sample in a study of blood T cell repertoires in COVID-19. Data came from immunoSEQ multiplex PCR; TCRdb stores just in-frame clones and leaves some out. Of 300,000 to 450,000 clones listed, less than 90% were seen once; the top ten hold more than 1%. The sequenced sample was PBMCs or T cells enriched from blood (not recorded which). The source of these receptors is a woman in her 30s who had recovered from COVID-19. The conserved cysteine and the conserved F or W are not part of the CDR3 here.

>TRBJ1-2|TRBV5-4
ATLSWDRATYGYT
>TRBJ1-5|TRBV21-1
ASSKTGVSNQPQH
>TRBJ1-1|TRBV6-5
ASNRDTSGNTEAF
>TRBJ1-2|TRBV6-1
ASSETGPPGHYGYT
>TRBJ1-2|TRBV24-1
ATSAGGGDGYT
>TRBJ2-7|TRBV9
ASSTLDGTYEQY
>TRBJ2-7|TRBV7-2
ASSPGGDMSSYEQY
>TRBJ2-7|TRBV28
ASSFRGSAQY
>TRBJ2-2|TRBV5-1
ASSSGTGNTGELF
>TRBJ1-5|TRBV7-9
ASSIPAGGGSNQPQH
>TRBJ2-7|TRBV28
ASRGTSSTYEQY
>TRBJ2-1|TRBV6-5
ASSLGGSEQF
>TRBJ2-7|TRBV6-5
ASSSIPDSSYEQY
>TRBJ2-1|TRBV7-9
ASSVNFRAGGLIYNEQF
>TRBJ2-5|TRBV5-6
ASSFGREETQY
>TRBJ1-3|TRBV29-1
SVHPAGVSGNTIY